One and the same sample provided the 6 T cell receptor beta chains below, sequenced in a study of cytomegalovirus exposure and HLA in healthy donors. Primers: 60 Vbeta forward and 13 Jbeta reverse. Data came from immunoSEQ multiplex PCR; TCRdb stores just in-frame clones and leaves some out. Of roughly 150,000 clones in the sample, just under 80% are singletons; the top ten hold less than 5%. The source material was PBMCs. Every receptor here comes from a young man in good health.

This sequence joins TRBV9 and TRBJ1-2, with D perhaps TRBD1 (5 bases). CDR1 is SGDLS, CDR2 YYNGEE, per germline. V was trimmed by 3 bases and J by 4 bases, leaving 13 bases between them. There are 14 residues in the CDR3. For the CDR3, the DNA is TGTGCCAGCAGCGGGGGAGGGGCCCTCTATGGCTACACCTTC. This sequence encodes CASSGGGALYGYTF.

This chain joins TRBV6-6 and TRBJ1-4; the match to TRBD1 covers 8 bases. Trimming at V came to 6 bases and at J to 7 bases, leaving 10 bases not matched to a gene. CDR1 is MNHNY, CDR2 SVGAGI, per germline (reference sequence). This CDR3 has 15 amino acids. CDR3 in amino acids: CASSPQGVLSEKLFF. The CDR3 DNA reads TGTGCCAGCAGCCCACAGGGGGTTCTTTCTGAAAAACTGTTTTTT.

This chain joins TRBV6-6 and TRBJ2-2; D not resolved. V was shortened by 6 bases and J by 8 bases, with 16 bases between the two germline ends. The CDR3 totals 14 residues. Germline CDR1 and CDR2: MNHNY and SVGAGI (reference sequence). The CDR3 spells CASRQSLNVGELFF. The CDR3 DNA is TGTGCCAGCAGGCAATCACTCAACGTGGGGGAGCTGTTTTTT.

This clone was found once. The chain carries TRBV19 and TRBJ2-7, with 11 bases fitting TRBD1. CDR3 length: 15 amino acids. Looked up from germline, CDR1 is LNHDA and CDR2 is SQIVND (reference sequence). The ends lost 6 bases at V and 3 bases at J; junction bases unmatched: 7. CDR3 sequence (DNA): TGTGCCAGTAGCCCTGGACAGGGGGCGAACTACGAGCAGTACTTC. It codes for CASSPGQGANYEQYF.

The chain recombines TRBV27 with TRBJ2-7; D gene uncertain. CDR3 length: 14 amino acids. Trimming shortened V by 3 bases and J by 7 bases, and 16 bases separated the two germline ends. CDR1 and CDR2 (germline): MNHEY, SMNVEV (reference sequence). The CDR3 region has the DNA TGTGCCAGCAGTTTCGCCGGTCCACCCAGGGAGCAGTACTTC. The encoded protein is CASSFAGPPREQYF.

The J gene is TRBJ1-6, the V gene TRBV7-8; D unresolved. V lost 2 bases and J 7 bases, leaving 15 bases between the germline ends. Germline V gene lookup returns CDR1 SGHVS and CDR2 FQNEAQ. This CDR3 has 16 residues. This CDR3 is CASSLSAAGGNSPLHF. As DNA, the CDR3 is TGTGCCAGCAGCTTATCGGCGGCAGGAGGCAATTCACCCCTCCACTTT.